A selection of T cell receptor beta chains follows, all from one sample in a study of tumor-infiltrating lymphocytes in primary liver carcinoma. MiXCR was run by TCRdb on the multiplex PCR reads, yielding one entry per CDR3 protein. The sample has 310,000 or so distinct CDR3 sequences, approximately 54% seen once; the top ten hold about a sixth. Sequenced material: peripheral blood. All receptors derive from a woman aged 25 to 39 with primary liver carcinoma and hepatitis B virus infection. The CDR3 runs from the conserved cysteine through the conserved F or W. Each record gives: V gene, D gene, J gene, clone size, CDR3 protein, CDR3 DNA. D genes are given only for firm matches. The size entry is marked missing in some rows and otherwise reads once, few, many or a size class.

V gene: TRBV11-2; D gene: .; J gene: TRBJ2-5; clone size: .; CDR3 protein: CASSLRRAQHF; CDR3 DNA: TGTGCCAGCAGCTTAAGACGGGCACAGCACTTC
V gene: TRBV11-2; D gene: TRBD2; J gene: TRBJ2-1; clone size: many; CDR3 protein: CASSKEGLASGRNEQFF; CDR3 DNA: TGTGCCAGCAGCAAAGAGGGTTTGGCTAGCGGCCGCAATGAGCAGTTCTTC
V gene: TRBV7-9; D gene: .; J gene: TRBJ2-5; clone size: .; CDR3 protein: CASSVQQETQYF; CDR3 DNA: TGTGCCAGCAGTGTCCAACAAGAGACCCAGTACTTC
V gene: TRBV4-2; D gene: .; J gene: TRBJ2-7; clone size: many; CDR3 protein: CASSQDPGAEQYF; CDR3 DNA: TGTGCCAGCAGCCAAGACCCAGGAGCCGAGCAGTACTTC
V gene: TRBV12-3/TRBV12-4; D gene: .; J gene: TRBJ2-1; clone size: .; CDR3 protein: CASSFMAWGANEQFF; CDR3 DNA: TGTGCCAGCAGTTTCATGGCATGGGGCGCGAATGAGCAGTTCTTC
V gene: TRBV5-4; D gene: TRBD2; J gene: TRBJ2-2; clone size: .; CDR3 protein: CASSLARYASGSNTGELFF; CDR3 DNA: TGTGCCAGCAGCTTGGCCCGGTACGCTAGCGGCTCGAACACCGGGGAGCTGTTTTTT
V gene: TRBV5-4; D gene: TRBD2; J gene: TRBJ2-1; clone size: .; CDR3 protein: CASSFGRGSYEQFF; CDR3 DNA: TGTGCCAGCAGCTTCGGGCGGGGGAGTTATGAGCAGTTCTTC
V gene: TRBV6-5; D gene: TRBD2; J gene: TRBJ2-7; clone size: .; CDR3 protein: CASSALAGGPSDEQYF; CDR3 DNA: TGTGCCAGCAGTGCACTAGCGGGAGGGCCCTCTGACGAGCAGTACTTC
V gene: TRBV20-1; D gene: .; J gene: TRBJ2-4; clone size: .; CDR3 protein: CSAREAWAKNIQYF; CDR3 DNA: TGCAGTGCTAGAGAGGCGTGGGCCAAAAACATTCAGTACTTC
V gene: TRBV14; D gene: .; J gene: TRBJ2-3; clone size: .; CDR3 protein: CASSQSGGTDTQYF; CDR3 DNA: TGTGCCAGCAGCCAAAGTGGGGGCACAGATACGCAGTATTTT
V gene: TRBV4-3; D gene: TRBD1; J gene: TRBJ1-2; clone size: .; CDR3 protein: CASNQDRVNYGYTF; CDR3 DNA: TGCGCCAGCAACCAAGACAGGGTGAACTATGGCTACACCTTC
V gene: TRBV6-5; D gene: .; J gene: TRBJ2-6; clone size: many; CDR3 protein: CASSYQGTANVLTF; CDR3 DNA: TGTGCCAGCAGTTATCAGGGAACGGCCAACGTCCTGACTTTC
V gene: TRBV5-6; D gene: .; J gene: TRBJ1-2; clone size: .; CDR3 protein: CASSSGPTRGYGYTF; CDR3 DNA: TGTGCCAGTAGCTCGGGACCCACTAGGGGCTATGGCTACACCTTC
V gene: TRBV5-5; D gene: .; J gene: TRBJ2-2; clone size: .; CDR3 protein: CASSLNPGGELFF; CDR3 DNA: TGTGCCAGCAGCTTAAATCCGGGTGGGGAGCTGTTTTTT
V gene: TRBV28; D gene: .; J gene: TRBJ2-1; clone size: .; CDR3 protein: CASSPSTSRSRNEQFF; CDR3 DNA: TGTGCCAGCAGTCCATCGACTAGTCGTTCTAGAAATGAGCAGTTCTTC
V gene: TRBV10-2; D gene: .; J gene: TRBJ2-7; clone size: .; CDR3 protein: CASRGESSYEQYF; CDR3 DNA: TGCGCCAGCAGAGGAGAGAGCTCCTACGAGCAGTACTTC
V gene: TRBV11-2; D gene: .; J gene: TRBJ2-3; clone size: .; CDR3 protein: CASSSRCSRSTDTQYF; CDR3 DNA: TGTGCCAGCAGCTCCAGGTGTTCTCGGAGCACAGATACGCAGTATTTC
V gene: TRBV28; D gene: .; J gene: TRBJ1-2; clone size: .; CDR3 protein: CASSLHSTYGYTF; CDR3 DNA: TGTGCCAGCAGTTTACACAGCACCTATGGCTACACCTTC
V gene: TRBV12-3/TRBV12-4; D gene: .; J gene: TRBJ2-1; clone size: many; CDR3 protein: CASSLDPIWVEQFF; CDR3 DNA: TGTGCCAGCAGTTTAGATCCCATCTGGGTTGAGCAGTTCTTC
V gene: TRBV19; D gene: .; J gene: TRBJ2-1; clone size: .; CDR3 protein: CASSMVRYNEQFF; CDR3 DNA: TGTGCCAGTAGTATGGTACGGTACAATGAGCAGTTCTTC
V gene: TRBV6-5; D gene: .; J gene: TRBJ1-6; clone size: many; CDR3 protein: CASSYQGYSPLHF; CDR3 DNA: TGTGCCAGCAGTTACCAGGGGTATTCACCCCTCCACTTT
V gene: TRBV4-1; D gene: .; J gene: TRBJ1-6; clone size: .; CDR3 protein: CASSREDTPGTYNSPLHF; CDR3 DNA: TGCGCCAGCAGCCGAGAAGACACGCCGGGAACCTATAATTCACCCCTCCACTTT
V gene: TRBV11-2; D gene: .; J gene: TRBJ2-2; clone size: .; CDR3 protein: CASSLDLVEELLF; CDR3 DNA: TGTGCCAGCAGCTTAGATCTGGTCGAGGAGCTGTTATTT
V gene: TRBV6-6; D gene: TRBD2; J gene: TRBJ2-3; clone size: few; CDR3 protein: CASSLAGGPKDTQYF; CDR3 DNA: TGTGCCAGCAGTTTAGCGGGAGGGCCGAAAGATACGCAGTATTTT
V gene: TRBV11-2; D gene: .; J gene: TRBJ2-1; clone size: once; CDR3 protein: CATSSELGSNEQFF; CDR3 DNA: TGTGCCACCAGCTCAGAACTAGGATCTAATGAGCAGTTCTTC